This T cell receptor (beta chain) was sequenced in a study of blood T cells in healthy people across ages. The use of a sample-barcoded 5' primer and a J-beta primer mix characterized a second PCR of about 6 to 12 cycles. TCRdb itself ran the 5' RACE reads through MiXCR, one entry per CDR3 protein. The sample records over a million distinct CDR3 sequences, approximately 26% being singletons. Trimming took 2 bases from V and 5 from J; bases not matched to a gene: 7. CDR1 and CDR2 (germline): MNHEY, SVGAGI. The CDR3 runs 15 residues. At least 5.5 micrograms of total RNA were extracted per sample. This clonotype appeared a few times. This same sample was also taken into another study, of T cells of mothers and their children.

This TCR was recovered from a girl aged 2-9 years in good health. The rearrangement links TRBV6-5 to TRBJ2-3; 7 nucleotides line up with TRBD2. Sequenced material: blood. CDR3 amino acids: CASSYGAGLGDTQYF. The CDR3 region has the DNA TGTGCCAGCAGTTACGGAGCGGGGCTGGGAGATACGCAGTATTTT.